A selection of T cell receptor beta chains follows, all from one sample in a study of blood T cell repertoires in COVID-19. Sequencing used immunoSEQ multiplex PCR; TCRdb keeps in-frame clones, though not all of them. This sample has fewer than 55,000 clones, with 80% to 85% found just once. The sequencing input was peripheral blood. These receptors came from a man aged 45-65 years with acute or convalescent COVID-19. The conserved cysteine and the conserved F or W are not part of the CDR3 here.

v_gene	CDR3aa
TRBV18	ASSDGDGYGYT
TRBV19	ASSIQGGDEQF
TRBV10-2	ASSETGFPYEQY
TRBV9	ASSVSGQARNEKLF
TRBV3-1/TRBV3-2	ASSQAGQGGNQPQH
TRBV24-1	ATSDPLAGIYGYT
TRBV7-2	ASSSPGPHREQY
TRBV2	ASTTGTSGRAFYEQY
TRBV6-6	ASSSRSGASTDTQY
TRBV6-6	ASSYSTGSNEKLF
TRBV7-6	ASSLASFEQF
TRBV7-2	ASSGPGQGPAWNQPQH
TRBV3-1/TRBV3-2	ASSPRGRTYEQY
TRBV6-2/TRBV6-3	ASSYYPESGYT
TRBV9	ASSAGFNGGTQY
TRBV12-3/TRBV12-4	ASKGRLPYGYT
TRBV5-1	ASSSSGQDGETQY
TRBV4-2	ASSQAGQGRADTQY
TRBV6-2/TRBV6-3	ASSPYQIQGMGNQPQH
TRBV5-1	ASSLDRVMNTEAF
TRBV6-2/TRBV6-3	ASSYGSGPTQETQY
TRBV30	AWSPLAGLNEQY
TRBV5-1	ASSLDGQGDEKLF
TRBV28	ASRPGLGSPGELF
TRBV2	ASSDVAGGPDETQY
TRBV3-1/TRBV3-2	ASSHGLVWNEQF
TRBV30	AWSSLAFGYT